These 13 T cell receptor beta chains were sequenced from one sample in a study of blood T cell repertoires in COVID-19. Assay used: immunoSEQ multiplex PCR; TCRdb lists only in-frame clones, some missing. The sample yields approximately 190,000 clones, just under 85% seen once. The specimen was peripheral blood. The receptors were sampled from a human donor with acute or convalescent COVID-19. The donor label of this sample is uncertain.

V and J are TRBV5-5 and TRBJ1-2, with 8 positions matching TRBD1. Germline V gives CDR1 SGHKS, CDR2 YYEKEE (reference sequence). Trimming at V came to 0 bases and at J to 5 bases, leaving 3 bases not matched to a gene. The CDR3 covers 14 residues. Here the CDR3 reads CASSLGQGFYGYTF. DNA of the CDR3: TGTGCCAGCAGCTTGGGACAGGGGTTTTATGGCTACACCTTC. The whole variable domain, filled in from reference TRBV5-5 and TRBJ1-2, reads DAGVTQSPTHLIKTRGQQVTLRCSPISGHKSVSWYQQVLGQGPQFIFQYYEKEERGRGNFPDRFSARQFPNYSSELNVNALLLGDSALYLCASSLGQGFYGYTFGSGTRLTVV.

The chain has TRBV19 and TRBJ2-7; the match to TRBD1 covers 9 bases. CDR1 and CDR2 from the germline V gene are LNHDA and SQIVND (reference sequence). This CDR3 is built from 14 residues. V lost 5 bases and J lost 5; bases outside the gene matches: 7. CDR3 sequence: CASSPGTGIDEQYF. CDR3 nucleotides: TGTGCCAGTAGTCCCGGGACAGGGATAGACGAGCAGTACTTC. The full variable domain, in which reference TRBV19 and TRBJ2-7 provide the parts outside the CDR3, is DGGITQSPKYLFRKEGQNVTLSCEQNLNHDAMYWYRQDPGQGLRLIYYSQIVNDFQKGDIAEGYSVSREKKESFPLTVTSAQKNPTAFYLCASSPGTGIDEQYFGPGTRLTVT.

Here the CDR3 reads CASSLRGTSARETQYF. CDR3 sequence (DNA): TGTGCCAGCAGTTTGCGCGGGACTAGCGCCCGGGAGACCCAGTACTTC. The chain has TRBV27 and TRBJ2-5, with 10 bases matching TRBD2. CDR1 is MNHEY and CDR2 is SMNVEV in the germline V gene (reference sequence). This CDR3 is 16 amino acids long. With 3 bases clipped from V and 5 bases from J, the junction kept 9 bases outside the gene matches.

This clone came up a few times. The chain has TRBV4-1 and TRBJ1-4; 7 positions match TRBD1. V lost 6 bases, J lost 7 bases, and 11 bases stayed unmatched. The V gene's germline CDR1 is MGHRA and CDR2 YSYEKL. CDR3 length: 15 residues. CDR3 loop: CASSRQGTAGEKLFF. The CDR3 DNA reads as TGCGCCAGCAGTAGACAAGGGACAGCGGGTGAAAAACTGTTTTTT.

The chain employs TRBV30 and TRBJ2-3; the D is unclear. V was cut by 0 bases and J by 0 bases, with 10 bases left in between. This CDR3 region has 15 residues. Germline values: CDR1 GTSNPN, CDR2 SVGIG (reference sequence). For the CDR3, the DNA is TGTGCCTGGAGTGTACTGCGGTCTAGCACAGATACGCAGTATTTT. It is translated as CAWSVLRSSTDTQYF. The full variable domain, in which reference TRBV30 and TRBJ2-3 provide the parts outside the CDR3, is SQTIHQWPATLVQPVGSPLSLECTVEGTSNPNLYWYRQAAGRGLQLLFYSVGIGQISSEVPQNLSASRPQDRQFILSSKKLLLSDSGFYLCAWSVLRSSTDTQYFGPGTRLTVL.

The V call is TRBV7-3, the J call TRBJ2-7, with no clear D. V lost 1 base, J lost 1 base, and 11 bases lay in between. The length of the CDR3 is 15 residues. Germline V gives CDR1 SGHTA, CDR2 FQGTGA. This chain's CDR3 is CASSLRGGPSYEQYF. The CDR3 nucleotides are TGTGCCAGCAGCTTAAGAGGCGGCCCTTCCTACGAGCAGTACTTC.

The chain links TRBV18 to TRBJ1-6; the match to TRBD1 covers 11 bases. Unmatched junction bases numbered 7, after V lost 6 bases and J lost 9 bases. CDR1 KGHSH and CDR2 LQKENI come from the germline V gene. CDR3 length: 15 amino acids. In nucleotides, the CDR3 is TGTGCCAGCTCCCCGGACAGGGGGCCAGGTTCACCCCTCCACTTT. As protein: CASSPDRGPGSPLHF.

In nucleotides, the CDR3 is TGCGCCAGCAGCCAAGGAGCTAGCGAGTCCTACAATGAGCAGTTCTTC. Encoded protein: CASSQGASESYNEQFF. The chain is built from TRBV4-1 and TRBJ2-1, with D possibly being TRBD2 (6 bases). Germline assignment: CDR1 MGHRA and CDR2 YSYEKL. This CDR3 contains 16 residues. Between the trimmed V and J ends, which lost 1 base and 1 base, there was a span of 11 bases.

The rearrangement joins TRBV6-1 to TRBJ2-1, with 15 bases matching TRBD2. Trimming cost V 4 bases and J 4 bases; bases outside gene matches: 14. The CDR3 has 20 residues. CDR1 is MNHNS and CDR2 is SASEGT in the germline V gene. CDR3 DNA: TGTGCCAGCAGTGGTAGGTTTGGACTAGCGGGAGGGATGCGGTACAATGAGCAGTTCTTC. Amino acid sequence: CASSGRFGLAGGMRYNEQFF.

V gene TRBV7-2 combines with J gene TRBJ2-3; 15 bases match TRBD2. The germline V gene has CDR1 SGHTA and CDR2 FQGNSA. The CDR3 consists of 19 residues. Trimming took 1 base from V and 4 from J; bases not matched to a gene: 9. This CDR3 reads CASSLVGGTSGRRADTQYF. The CDR3, as DNA: TGTGCCAGCAGCTTAGTAGGCGGGACTAGCGGGAGGAGGGCAGATACGCAGTATTTT.

This rearrangement joins TRBV7-9 to TRBJ2-1; the match to TRBD2 covers 9 bases. V dropped 7 bases and J dropped 2; count of bases not matched to a gene: 6. The germline V gene encodes CDR1 SEHNR and CDR2 FQNEAQ (reference sequence). CDR3 size: 15 residues. CDR3 sequence (DNA): TGTGCCAGCACCATAGCGGGAGAACCCTACAATGAGCAGTTCTTC. It yields the protein CASTIAGEPYNEQFF. The complete variable domain, with remaining parts taken from reference TRBV7-9 and TRBJ2-1, reads DTGVSQNPRHKITKRGQNVTFRCDPISEHNRLYWYRQTLGQGPEFLTYFQNEAQLEKSRLLSDRFSAERPKGSFSTLEIQRTEQGDSAMYLCASTIAGEPYNEQFFGPGTRLTVL.

The chain recombines TRBV10-3 with TRBJ2-7, with 10 bases matching TRBD1. The V segment lost 6 bases and the J segment 5 bases; nucleotides outside the gene matches: 1. CDR1 is ENHRY, CDR2 SYGVKD, per germline. The CDR3 covers 12 residues. DNA for the CDR3: TGTGCCATCAGAGGACAGGGGGACGAGCAGTACTTC. Translated: CAIRGQGDEQYF.

With regard to this clone: This same CDR3 is encoded by further DNA sequences in the sample. The chain joins TRBV9 to TRBJ2-1; 8 bases agree with TRBD2. This CDR3 has 15 amino acids. V shed 1 base and J 1 base; nucleotides not matched to a gene: 1. CDR1 SGDLS and CDR2 YYNGEE come from the germline V gene. The CDR3 bases are TGTGCCAGCAGCGTAACTAGCGGATCCTACAATGAGCAGTTCTTC. This gives the protein CASSVTSGSYNEQFF.